The 5 T cell receptor beta chains in this list originate from one sample, sequenced in a study of T cells in Graves' hyperthyroidism and ophthalmopathy. Amplification targeted TCR beta CDR3 regions from RNA transcripts. TCR CDR3 regions were first amplified by RT-PCR with HTBI primers. TCRdb recomputed calls from the multiplex PCR reads with MiXCR, one row per CDR3 protein. There are roughly 530,000 distinct CDR3 sequences in the sample; 17% occur only once, and approximately 15% lies in the top ten. Sequenced material: blood. Receptors were obtained from a young woman with Graves' ophthalmopathy.

This clonotype was found once. The chain couples TRBV4-1 to TRBJ1-2; TRBD1 agrees at 8 bases. The CDR3 is 16 residues long. Germline V lookup: CDR1 MGHRA, CDR2 YSYEKL. The V gene end was trimmed by 1 base and the J gene end by 8 bases; junction bases not matched to a gene: 12. In DNA form, the CDR3 reads TGCGCCAGCAGCCAAGGAGTCCCAGGGGGCGCCGAGGGCTACACCTTC. It specifies CASSQGVPGGAEGYTF.

This clonotype was picked up a small number of times. The V gene is TRBV29-1, the J gene TRBJ1-1; a weak D match, TRBD1 (6 bases). The germline gives CDR1 SQVTM, CDR2 ANQGSEA. V lost 5 bases and J lost 1, with 14 bases in between. The CDR3 extends over 14 amino acids. CDR3 protein: CSVRGEGGNTEAFF. The DNA for the CDR3 is TGCAGCGTTAGGGGAGAGGGGGGGAACACTGAAGCTTTCTTT. Complete variable domain (other parts from reference TRBV29-1 and TRBJ1-1): SAVISQKPSRDICQRGTSLTIQCQVDSQVTMMFWYRQQPGQSLTLIATANQGSEATYESGFVIDKFPISRPNLTFSTLTVSNMSPEDSSIYLCSVRGEGGNTEAFFGQGTRLTVV.

The sample holds many counts of this clonotype. The chain carries TRBV7-9 and TRBJ2-3; TRBD1 is a possible D gene (7 bases). The CDR3 contains 15 residues. CDR1 is SEHNR and CDR2 is FQNEAQ in the germline V gene (reference sequence). Trimming shortened V by 5 bases and J by 1 base, and 13 bases separated the two germline ends. The DNA for the CDR3 is TGTGCCAGCAGCCCCCAGGGGGGAGGCACAGATACGCAGTATTTT. Encoded protein: CASSPQGGGTDTQYF.

The rearrangement links TRBV6-1 to TRBJ1-1; D unresolved. The germline V gene encodes CDR1 MNHNS and CDR2 SASEGT. V was pared by 9 bases and J by 7 bases, with 9 bases between. The CDR3 contains 10 residues. The CDR3 sequence is CARRRGEAFF. The CDR3 nucleotides are TGTGCCAGACGTCGGGGTGAAGCTTTCTTT.

Comment on this clonotype: The conserved phenylalanine or tryptophan is not found at the CDR3 terminus, so this likely reflects a read error. The chain recombines TRBV6-1 with TRBJ1-1, with TRBD1 identical over 7 bases. Germline assignment: CDR1 MNHNS and CDR2 SASEGT. Trimming took 6 bases from V and 3 from J; bases not matched to a gene: 1. The CDR3 is 12 amino acids. The CDR3 DNA sequence: TGTGCCAGCAGCAGGGGGGACACTGAAGCTTTCATT. Protein: CASSRGDTEAFI.